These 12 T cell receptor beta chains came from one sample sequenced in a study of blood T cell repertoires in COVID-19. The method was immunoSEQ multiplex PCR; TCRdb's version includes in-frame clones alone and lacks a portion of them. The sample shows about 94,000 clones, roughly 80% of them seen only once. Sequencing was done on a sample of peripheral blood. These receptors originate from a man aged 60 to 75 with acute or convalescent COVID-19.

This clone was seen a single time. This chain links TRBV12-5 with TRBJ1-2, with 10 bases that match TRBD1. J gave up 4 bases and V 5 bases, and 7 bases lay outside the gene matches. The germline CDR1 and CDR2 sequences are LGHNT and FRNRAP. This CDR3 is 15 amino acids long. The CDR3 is CASGPGTGDTYGYTF. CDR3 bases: TGTGCTAGTGGTCCCGGGACAGGGGACACCTATGGCTACACCTTC. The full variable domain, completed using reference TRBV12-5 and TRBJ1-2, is DARVTQTPRHKVTEMGQEVTMRCQPILGHNTVFWYRQTMMQGLELLAYFRNRAPLDDSGMPKDRFSAEMPDATLATLKIQPSEPRDSAVYFCASGPGTGDTYGYTFGSGTRLTVV.

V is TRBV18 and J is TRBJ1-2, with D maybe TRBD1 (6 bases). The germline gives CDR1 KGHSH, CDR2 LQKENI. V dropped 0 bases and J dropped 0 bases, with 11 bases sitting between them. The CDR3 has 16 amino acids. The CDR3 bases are TGTGCCAGCTCACCACCTTTGCAGGGGTCTAACTATGGCTACACCTTC. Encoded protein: CASSPPLQGSNYGYTF.

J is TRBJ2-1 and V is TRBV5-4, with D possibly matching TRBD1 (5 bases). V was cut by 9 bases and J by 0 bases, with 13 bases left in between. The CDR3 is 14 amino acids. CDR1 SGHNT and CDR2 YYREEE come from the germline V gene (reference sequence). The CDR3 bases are TGTGCCACCTTAGAGCAGGGCTCCTACAATGAGCAGTTCTTC. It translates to CATLEQGSYNEQFF.

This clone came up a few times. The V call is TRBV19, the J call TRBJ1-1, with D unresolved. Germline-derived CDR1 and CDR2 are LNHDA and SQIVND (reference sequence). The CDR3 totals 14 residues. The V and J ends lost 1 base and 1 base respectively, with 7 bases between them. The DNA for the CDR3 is TGTGCCAGTAGTATAGTATCAGGGAACACTGAAGCTTTCTTT. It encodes CASSIVSGNTEAFF.

CDR3 protein: CASSSNGGNVQETQYF. The CDR3 nucleotides are TGTGCCAGCAGCTCCAACGGGGGGAACGTCCAAGAGACCCAGTACTTC. J is TRBJ2-5 and V is TRBV7-2, with 7 bases identical to TRBD2. The length of the CDR3 is 16 residues. Losses at the gene ends were 4 bases for V and 1 base for J; bases not matched to a gene: 9. From germline, CDR1 is SGHTA and CDR2 FQGNSA. The variable domain in full, with the rest retrieved from reference TRBV7-2 and TRBJ2-5, is GAGVSQSPSNKVTEKGKDVELRCDPISGHTALYWYRQSLGQGLEFLIYFQGNSAPDKSGLPSDRFSAERTGGSVSTLTIQRTQQEDSAVYLCASSSNGGNVQETQYFGPGTRLLVL.

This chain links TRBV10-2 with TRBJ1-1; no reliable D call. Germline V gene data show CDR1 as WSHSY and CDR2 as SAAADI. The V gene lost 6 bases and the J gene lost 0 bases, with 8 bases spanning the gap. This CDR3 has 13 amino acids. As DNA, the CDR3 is TGCGCCAGCAGCGCGAGGCTGAACACTGAAGCTTTCTTT. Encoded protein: CASSARLNTEAFF.

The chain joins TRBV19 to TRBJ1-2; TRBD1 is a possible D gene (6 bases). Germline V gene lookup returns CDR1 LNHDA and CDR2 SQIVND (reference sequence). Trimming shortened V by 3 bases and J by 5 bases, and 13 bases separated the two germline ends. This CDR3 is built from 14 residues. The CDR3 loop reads CASSMKGEGYGYTF. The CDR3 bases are TGTGCCAGTAGTATGAAGGGGGAGGGATATGGCTACACCTTC.

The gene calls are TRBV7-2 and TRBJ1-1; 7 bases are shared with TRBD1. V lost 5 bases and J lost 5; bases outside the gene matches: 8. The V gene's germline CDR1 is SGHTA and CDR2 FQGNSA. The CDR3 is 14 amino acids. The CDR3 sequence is CASSTKAGGTEAFF. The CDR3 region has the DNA TGTGCCAGCAGCACAAAAGCAGGGGGAACTGAAGCTTTCTTT.

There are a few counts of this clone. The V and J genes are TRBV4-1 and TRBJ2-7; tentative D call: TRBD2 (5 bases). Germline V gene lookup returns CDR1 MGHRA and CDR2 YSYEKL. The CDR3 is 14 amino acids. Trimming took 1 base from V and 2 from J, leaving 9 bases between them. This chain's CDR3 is CASSQGSGTYEQYF. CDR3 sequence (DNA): TGCGCCAGCAGCCAAGGGTCGGGGACCTACGAGCAGTACTTC.

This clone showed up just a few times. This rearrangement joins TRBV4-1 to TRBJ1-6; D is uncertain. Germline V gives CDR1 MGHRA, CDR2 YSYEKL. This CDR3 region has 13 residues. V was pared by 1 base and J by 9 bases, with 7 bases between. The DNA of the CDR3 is TGCGCCAGCAGCCAAGTTATTTCTTCACCCCTCCACTTT. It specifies CASSQVISSPLHF.

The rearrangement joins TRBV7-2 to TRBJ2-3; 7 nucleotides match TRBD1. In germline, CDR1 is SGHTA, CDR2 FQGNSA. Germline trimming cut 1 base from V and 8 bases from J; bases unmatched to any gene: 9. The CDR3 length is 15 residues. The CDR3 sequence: CASSLEGASWVTQYF. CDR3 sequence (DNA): TGTGCCAGCAGCTTAGAGGGGGCAAGCTGGGTTACGCAGTATTTT.

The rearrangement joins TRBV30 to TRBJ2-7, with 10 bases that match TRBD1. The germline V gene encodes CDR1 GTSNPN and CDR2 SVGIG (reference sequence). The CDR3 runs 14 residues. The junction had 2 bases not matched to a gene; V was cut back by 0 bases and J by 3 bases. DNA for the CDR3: TGTGCCTGGAGTGTAGGACAGGGGGGCTACGAGCAGTACTTC. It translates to CAWSVGQGGYEQYF.